These 24 T cell receptor beta chains came from one sample sequenced in a study of blood T cell repertoires in COVID-19 (dated by TCRdb to the early 2020s). The library came from the immunoSEQ multiplex PCR assay. TCRdb mirrors the immuneACCESS table, restricted to in-frame sequences. Some clones are absent from its copies; in checked studies, under half trace to an unresolved V gene, and the reason for the others is unknown. This sample comprises 130,000 to 150,000 clones, under 90% of them detected only once. About 39% of the sample rests with the top ten. The sequenced material came from peripheral blood. These receptors were obtained from a human donor in a cohort sampled during active COVID-19.

The chain combines TRBV7-2 with TRBJ2-3; 9 nucleotides match TRBD1. Germline CDR1 and CDR2: SGHTA and FQGNSA. The junction had 9 bases not matched to a gene; V was cut back by 5 bases and J by 3 bases. This CDR3 contains 16 residues. Here the CDR3 DNA reads TGTGCCAGCAGCCCGATACAGGGGGCTAGAACAGATACGCAGTATTTT. Its protein product is CASSPIQGARTDTQYF. The full variable domain, in which reference TRBV7-2 and TRBJ2-3 provide the parts outside the CDR3, is GAGVSQSPSNKVTEKGKDVELRCDPISGHTALYWYRQSLGQGLEFLIYFQGNSAPDKSGLPSDRFSAERTGGSVSTLTIQRTQQEDSAVYLCASSPIQGARTDTQYFGPGTRLTVL.

The chain's CDR3 is CASSDGTGGPEAFF. As DNA, the CDR3 is TGTGCCAGCTCAGACGGGACAGGGGGTCCTGAAGCTTTCTTT. The gene calls are TRBV18 and TRBJ1-1, with 11 bases fitting TRBD1. J lost 6 bases, V lost 5 bases, and 5 bases had no gene match. This CDR3 has 14 residues. Germline V gene sequence: CDR1 KGHSH, CDR2 LQKENI.

In this sample, this clone turned up a few times. CDR3 sequence: CASSLNRDYGYTF. The CDR3 nucleotides are TGTGCCAGCAGCTTAAACAGGGACTATGGCTACACCTTC. The rearrangement joins TRBV7-2 to TRBJ1-2; perhaps TRBD1 as D (6 bases). The CDR3 runs 13 residues. Trimming pared 2 bases from V and 3 bases from J, leaving 7 bases between. Germline-derived CDR1 and CDR2 are SGHTA and FQGNSA.

The rearrangement uses TRBV5-1 and TRBJ2-7; D is perhaps TRBD1 (5 bases). CDR1 is SGHRS and CDR2 is YFSETQ in the germline V gene. Deletions cut 0 bases from V and 5 bases from J, with 12 bases between. CDR3 size: 14 residues. CDR3 loop: CASSLGPSRDEQYF. In DNA, the CDR3 is TGCGCCAGCAGCTTGGGGCCCAGCAGGGACGAGCAGTACTTC. The whole variable domain, filled in from reference TRBV5-1 and TRBJ2-7, reads KAGVTQTPRYLIKTRGQQVTLSCSPISGHRSVSWYQQTPGQGLQFLFEYFSETQRNKGNFPGRFSGRQFSNSRSEMNVSTLELGDSALYLCASSLGPSRDEQYFGPGTRLTVT.

This clone was detected only once. This rearrangement joins TRBV3-1 (or the pseudogene TRBV3-2) to TRBJ1-2; D remains ambiguous. Looked up from germline, CDR1 is LGHDT and CDR2 is YNNKEL (reference sequence). CDR3 length: 15 residues. Trimming shortened V by 4 bases and J by 2 bases, and 14 bases separated the two germline ends. The CDR3 is CASSPEGVSNYGYTF. CDR3 coding DNA: TGTGCCAGCAGCCCCGAAGGAGTTTCGAACTATGGCTACACCTTC.

This chain connects TRBV7-6 to TRBJ2-3, with D tentatively TRBD2 (5 bases). The CDR3 is made up of 15 amino acids. V was shortened by 2 bases and J by 3 bases, with 12 bases between the two germline ends. CDR1 and CDR2 (germline): SGHVS, FNYEAQ. CDR3 DNA: TGTGCCAGCAGCTTATCGGCTCGAGGGACAGATACGCAGTATTTT. This sequence encodes CASSLSARGTDTQYF.

The rearrangement links TRBV5-1 to TRBJ2-5; D gene ambiguous. The germline V gene encodes CDR1 SGHRS and CDR2 YFSETQ. CDR3 length: 16 residues. The V end was cut by 4 bases, the J end by 5 bases, with 21 bases between. In DNA form, the CDR3 reads TGCGCCAGCAGCATGGCCCCAACGAGTTGGTCGGAGACCCAGTACTTC. This translates into CASSMAPTSWSETQYF.

The chain recombines TRBV10-3 with TRBJ1-6; no definite D call. Trimming cost V 11 bases and J 7 bases, with 15 bases left between them. This CDR3 contains 13 residues. From germline, CDR1 is ENHRY and CDR2 SYGVKD. The CDR3 loop reads CAASGSQNSPLHF. The CDR3 bases are TGTGCCGCCTCCGGGAGCCAAAATTCACCCCTCCACTTT.

The chain is built from TRBV12-5 and TRBJ1-3; weak D call: TRBD1 (5 bases). Germline-derived CDR1 and CDR2 are LGHNT and FRNRAP. Trimming cost V 1 base and J 0 bases, with 7 bases left between them. This CDR3 has 15 amino acids. The chain's CDR3 is CASGLGQFSGNTIYF. The CDR3 nucleotides are TGTGCTAGTGGTTTGGGACAGTTCTCTGGAAACACCATATATTTT. Full variable domain (remainder filled in from reference TRBV12-5 and TRBJ1-3): DARVTQTPRHKVTEMGQEVTMRCQPILGHNTVFWYRQTMMQGLELLAYFRNRAPLDDSGMPKDRFSAEMPDATLATLKIQPSEPRDSAVYFCASGLGQFSGNTIYFGEGSWLTVV.

J is TRBJ2-2 and V is TRBV6-5, with TRBD1 as a possible D gene (6 bases). Germline V CDR1 and CDR2: MNHEY, SVGAGI. The V end was cut by 7 bases, the J end by 8 bases, with 17 bases between. The CDR3 sequence is 14 residues long. CDR3 in amino acids: CASTLQGPPGELFF. In DNA, the CDR3 is TGTGCCAGCACCCTACAGGGACCCCCTGGGGAGCTGTTTTTT.

The chain carries TRBV19 and TRBJ2-4; D perhaps matches TRBD1 (6 bases). The CDR3 contains 13 residues. V was clipped by 7 bases and J by 5 bases, with 12 bases between them. Germline V gene lookup returns CDR1 LNHDA and CDR2 SQIVND (reference sequence). The CDR3 loop is CASIPSGENIQYF. The CDR3 DNA follows: TGTGCCAGTATCCCCTCAGGGGAAAACATTCAGTACTTC.

This clone was picked up one time. The V call is TRBV11-2, the J call TRBJ2-2; the match to TRBD1 covers 7 bases. Germline-derived CDR1 and CDR2 are SGHAT and FQNNGV. The trim removed 4 bases at V and 4 bases at J, leaving 12 bases unmatched. This CDR3 region has 17 residues. The CDR3 region is CASSSYSATGTTGELFF. The CDR3 coding sequence is TGTGCCAGCAGCTCCTATTCCGCGACAGGGACCACCGGGGAGCTGTTTTTT.

The CDR3 here is CASSHQGGGYTF. As DNA, the CDR3 is TGTGCCAGCAGCCATCAGGGAGGTGGCTACACCTTC. The V gene is TRBV14, the J gene TRBJ1-2; perhaps TRBD1 as D (5 bases). This CDR3 comprises 12 residues. Germline assignment: CDR1 SGHDN and CDR2 FVKESK. The V gene lost 3 bases and the J gene lost 7 bases, with 9 bases spanning the gap.

The table lists this clone with a count of one. The gene calls are TRBV7-8 and TRBJ1-2; the D gene is possibly TRBD1 (6 bases). The V and J ends lost 4 bases and 8 bases respectively, with 11 bases between them. From germline, CDR1 is SGHVS and CDR2 FQNEAQ. The CDR3 loop spans 12 amino acids. DNA for the CDR3: TGTGCCAGCAGCTCTAGACAGGCCGGCTACACCTTC. The encoded protein is CASSSRQAGYTF.

The genes are TRBV4-1 and TRBJ2-6; D ambiguous. V was trimmed by 3 bases and J by 2 bases, leaving 11 bases between them. This CDR3 is built from 16 residues. Germline CDR1 reads MGHRA; CDR2 reads YSYEKL. The CDR3 is CASSHAGITGANVLTF. In DNA form, the CDR3 reads TGCGCCAGCAGCCACGCAGGTATAACTGGGGCCAACGTCCTGACTTTC.

The genes are TRBV7-2 and TRBJ1-3; the D is unclear. V was clipped by 1 base and J by 0 bases, with 7 bases between them. This CDR3 contains 15 residues. Germline V gene data show CDR1 as SGHTA and CDR2 as FQGNSA. In DNA form, the CDR3 reads TGTGCCAGCAGCTTAGTTGGGAGCTCTGGAAACACCATATATTTT. Residues: CASSLVGSSGNTIYF.

The chain uses TRBV6-2 or TRBV6-3 and TRBJ1-2; TRBD1 matches 9 bases. The germline CDR1 and CDR2 sequences are MNHEY and SVGEGT. V trimming: 2 bases; J trimming: 8 bases; junction bases outside the gene matches: 6. This CDR3 is built from 14 residues. DNA for the CDR3: TGTGCCAGCAGTTACCCTACAGGGGGCGGAGGCTACACCTTC. Its protein product is CASSYPTGGGGYTF.

The chain combines TRBV4-2 with TRBJ1-2, with D unresolved. Germline assignment: CDR1 LGHNA and CDR2 YNFKEQ. The V end lost 0 bases, the J end lost 2 bases, and 7 bases lay between the germline ends. The length of the CDR3 is 14 residues. CDR3 in DNA: TGTGCCAGCAGCCAAGAACGCGGAAACTATGGCTACACCTTC. Translation gives CASSQERGNYGYTF.

V usage is TRBV7-2 and J usage is TRBJ2-7; TRBD2 matches 10 bases. CDR1 and CDR2 (germline): SGHTA, FQGNSA. The CDR3 contains 16 residues. Trimming removed 1 base from V and 0 bases from J; junction bases left unmatched: 3. CDR3 protein: CASSLGLAGASYEQYF. The CDR3, as DNA: TGTGCCAGCAGCTTAGGTCTAGCGGGGGCCTCCTACGAGCAGTACTTC.

The chain couples TRBV6-2 or TRBV6-3 to TRBJ2-2, with a tentative D call TRBD2 (5 bases). The CDR3 covers 14 residues. CDR1 and CDR2 (germline): MNHEY, SVGEGT. With 6 bases removed from V and 10 bases from J, the gap between germline ends came to 18 bases. The CDR3 DNA follows: TGTGCCAGCAGCCCCAAAGAGGGCTTAGCGGAGCTGTTTTTT. It translates to CASSPKEGLAELFF.

V usage is TRBV5-1 and J usage is TRBJ1-3; weak D call: TRBD1 (6 bases). The CDR3 is 15 amino acids. Trimming removed 2 bases at V and 0 bases at J, with 9 bases between. Germline loops: CDR1 SGHRS, CDR2 YFSETQ. CDR3 region: CASSFGTPSGNTIYF. The CDR3 DNA reads as TGCGCCAGCAGCTTCGGGACACCCTCTGGAAACACCATATATTTT.

The chain couples TRBV5-1 to TRBJ1-5; D call uncertain. CDR1 and CDR2 (germline): SGHRS, YFSETQ. This CDR3 is 15 amino acids long. V lost 4 bases and J lost 6, with 17 bases in between. CDR3 protein: CASSPDSGGTQPQHF. The CDR3, as DNA: TGCGCCAGCAGCCCAGACTCAGGAGGAACTCAGCCCCAGCATTTT. Full variable domain (outside the CDR3, taken from reference TRBV5-1 and TRBJ1-5): KAGVTQTPRYLIKTRGQQVTLSCSPISGHRSVSWYQQTPGQGLQFLFEYFSETQRNKGNFPGRFSGRQFSNSRSEMNVSTLELGDSALYLCASSPDSGGTQPQHFGDGTRLSIL.

The sample holds a few counts of this clone. The rearrangement links TRBV4-1 to TRBJ1-5; 7 nucleotides align to TRBD1. The CDR3 totals 17 residues. The trim removed 3 bases at V and 0 bases at J, leaving 8 bases unmatched. Germline V gene sequence: CDR1 MGHRA, CDR2 YSYEKL. CDR3 DNA: TGCGCCAGCAGCCATGAGGGGGACAGCTATAGCAATCAGCCCCAGCATTTT. Protein sequence: CASSHEGDSYSNQPQHF.

The V call is TRBV14, the J call TRBJ1-2; the D is unclear. V lost 4 bases, J lost 5 bases, and 14 bases lay in between. CDR3 length equals 14 residues. Germline CDR1 is SGHDN and CDR2 is FVKESK. The CDR3 region has the DNA TGTGCCAGCAGCCCGGGTCTAACCCTTTATGGCTACACCTTC. It codes for CASSPGLTLYGYTF.